This T cell receptor (beta chain) was observed in a study of patients and donors after allogeneic stem cell transplantation. Per germline, CDR1 SGHTA and CDR2 FQGTGA. V dropped 4 bases and J dropped 4 bases, with 13 bases sitting between them. The CDR3 has 14 residues. One entry per CDR3 protein, called by TCRdb with MiXCR from the RT-PCR reads. The table has fewer than 180,000 distinct CDR3 sequences, approximately 37% seen once. This sequence joins TRBV7-3 and TRBJ1-1; perhaps TRBD1 as D (5 bases). This TCR derives from a human donor who was either an allogeneic HSCT recipient or a stem cell or donor lymphocyte infusion donor (not recorded which). It is not recorded whose cells these are; they may come from a transplant donor. Sequences were obtained from blood, either unsorted or a sorted T cell fraction (not recorded which). The CDR3 nucleotides read TGTGCCAGCAGCTACGCTCATGGGGGCACTGAAGCTTTCTTT. It codes for CASSYAHGGTEAFF.